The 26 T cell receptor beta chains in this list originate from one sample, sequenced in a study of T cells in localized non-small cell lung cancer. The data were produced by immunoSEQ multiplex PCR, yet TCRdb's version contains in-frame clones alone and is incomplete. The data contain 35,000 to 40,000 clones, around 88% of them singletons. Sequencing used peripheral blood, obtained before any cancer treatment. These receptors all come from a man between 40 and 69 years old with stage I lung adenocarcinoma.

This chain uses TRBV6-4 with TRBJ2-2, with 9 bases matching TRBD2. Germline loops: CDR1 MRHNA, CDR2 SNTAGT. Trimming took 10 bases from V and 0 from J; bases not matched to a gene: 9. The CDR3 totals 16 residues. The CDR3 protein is CATTPLAGANTGELFF. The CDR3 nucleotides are TGTGCCACCACCCCACTAGCGGGCGCGAACACCGGGGAGCTGTTTTTT.

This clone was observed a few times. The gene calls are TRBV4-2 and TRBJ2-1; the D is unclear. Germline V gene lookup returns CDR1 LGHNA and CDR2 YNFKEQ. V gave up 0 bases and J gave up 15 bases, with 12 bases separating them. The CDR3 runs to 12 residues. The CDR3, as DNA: TGTGCCAGCAGCCAAGATAGCAAGGTGGGGTTCTTC. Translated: CASSQDSKVGFF.

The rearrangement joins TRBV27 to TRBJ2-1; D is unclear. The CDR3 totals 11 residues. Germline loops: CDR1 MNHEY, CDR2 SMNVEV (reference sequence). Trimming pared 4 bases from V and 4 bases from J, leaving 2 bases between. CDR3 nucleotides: TGTGCCAGCAGTTATTACAATGAGCAGTTCTTC. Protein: CASSYYNEQFF.

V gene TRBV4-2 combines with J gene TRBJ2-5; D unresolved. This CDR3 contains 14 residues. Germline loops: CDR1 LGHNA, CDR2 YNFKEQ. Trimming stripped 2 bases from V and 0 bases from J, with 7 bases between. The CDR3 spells CASSQSADQETQYF. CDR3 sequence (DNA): TGTGCCAGCAGCCAATCGGCAGACCAAGAGACCCAGTACTTC.

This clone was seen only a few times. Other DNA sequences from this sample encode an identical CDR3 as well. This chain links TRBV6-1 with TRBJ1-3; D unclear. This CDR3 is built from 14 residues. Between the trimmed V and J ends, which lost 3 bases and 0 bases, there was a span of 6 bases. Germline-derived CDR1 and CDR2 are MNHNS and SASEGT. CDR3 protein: CASSDGSSGNTIYF. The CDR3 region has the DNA TGTGCCAGCAGTGATGGGTCCTCTGGAAACACCATATATTTT.

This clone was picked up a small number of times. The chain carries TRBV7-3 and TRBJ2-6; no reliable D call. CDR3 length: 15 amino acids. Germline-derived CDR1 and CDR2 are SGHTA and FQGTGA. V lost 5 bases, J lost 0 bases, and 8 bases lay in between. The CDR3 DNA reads TGTGCCAGCAGCCCGCAGAGCTCTGGGGCCAACGTCCTGACTTTC. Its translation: CASSPQSSGANVLTF.

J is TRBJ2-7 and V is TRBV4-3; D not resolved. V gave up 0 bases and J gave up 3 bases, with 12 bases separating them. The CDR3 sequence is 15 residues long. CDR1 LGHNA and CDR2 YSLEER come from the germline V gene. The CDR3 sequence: CASSQEGSRYYEQYF. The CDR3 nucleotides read TGCGCCAGCAGCCAAGAGGGGTCTCGATACTACGAGCAGTACTTC.

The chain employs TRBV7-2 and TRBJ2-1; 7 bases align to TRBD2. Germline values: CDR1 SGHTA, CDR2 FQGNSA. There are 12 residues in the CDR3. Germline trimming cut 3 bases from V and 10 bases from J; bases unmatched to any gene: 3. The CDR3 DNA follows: TGTGCCAGCAGCTTGGAGCGGGGCGAGCAGTTCTTC. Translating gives CASSLERGEQFF.

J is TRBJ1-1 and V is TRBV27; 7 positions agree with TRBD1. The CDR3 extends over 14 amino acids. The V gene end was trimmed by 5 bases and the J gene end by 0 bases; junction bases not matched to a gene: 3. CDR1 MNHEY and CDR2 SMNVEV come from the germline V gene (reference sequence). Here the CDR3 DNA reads TGTGCCAGCAGTGGCGGGACAGTGAACACTGAAGCTTTCTTT. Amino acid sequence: CASSGGTVNTEAFF.

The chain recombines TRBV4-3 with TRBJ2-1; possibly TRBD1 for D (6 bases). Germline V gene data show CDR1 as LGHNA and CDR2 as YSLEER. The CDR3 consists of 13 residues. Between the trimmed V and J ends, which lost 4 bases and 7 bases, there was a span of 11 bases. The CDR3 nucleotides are TGCGCCAGCAGCCGAGTCCAGGGGAATGAGCAGTTCTTC. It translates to CASSRVQGNEQFF.

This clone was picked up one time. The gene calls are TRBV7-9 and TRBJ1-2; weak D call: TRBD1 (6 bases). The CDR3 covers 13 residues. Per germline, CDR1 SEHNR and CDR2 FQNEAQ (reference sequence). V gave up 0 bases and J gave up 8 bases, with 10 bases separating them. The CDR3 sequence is CASSLAGGNGYTF. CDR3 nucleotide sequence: TGTGCCAGCAGCTTAGCAGGGGGGAACGGCTACACCTTC.

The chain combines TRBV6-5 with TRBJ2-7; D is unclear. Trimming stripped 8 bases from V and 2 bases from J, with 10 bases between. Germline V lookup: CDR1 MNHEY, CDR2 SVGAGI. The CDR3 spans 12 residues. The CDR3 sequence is CASVGQTYEQYF. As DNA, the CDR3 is TGTGCCAGCGTTGGGCAGACCTACGAGCAGTACTTC.

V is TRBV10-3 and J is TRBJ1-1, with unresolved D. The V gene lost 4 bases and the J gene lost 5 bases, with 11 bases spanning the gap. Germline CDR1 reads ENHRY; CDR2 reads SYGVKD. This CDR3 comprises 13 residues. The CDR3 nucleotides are TGTGCCATCAGTGGGCCCGGTGGGACTGAAGCTTTCTTT. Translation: CAISGPGGTEAFF.

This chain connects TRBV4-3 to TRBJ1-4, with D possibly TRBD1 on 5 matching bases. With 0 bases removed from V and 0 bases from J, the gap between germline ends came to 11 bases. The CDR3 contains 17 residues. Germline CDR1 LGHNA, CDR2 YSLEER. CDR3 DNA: TGCGCCAGCAGCCAAGAATCAGGGTACGCAACTAATGAAAAACTGTTTTTT. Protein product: CASSQESGYATNEKLFF.

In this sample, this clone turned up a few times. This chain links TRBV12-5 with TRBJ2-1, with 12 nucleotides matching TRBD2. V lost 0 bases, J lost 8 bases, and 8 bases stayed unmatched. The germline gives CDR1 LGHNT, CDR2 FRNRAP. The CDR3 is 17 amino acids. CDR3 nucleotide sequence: TGTGCTAGTGGTTTGGTACCCCGACTAGCGGGAGATGATGAGCAGTTCTTC. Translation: CASGLVPRLAGDDEQFF.

The CDR3 loop is CASSQEDRGDTQYF. CDR3 bases: TGTGCCAGCAGCCAAGAAGACCGCGGGGATACGCAGTATTTT. The V call is TRBV4-2, the J call TRBJ2-3; D is possibly TRBD2 (5 bases). This CDR3 region has 14 residues. The germline CDR1 and CDR2 sequences are LGHNA and YNFKEQ. Between the trimmed V and J ends, which lost 0 bases and 6 bases, there was a span of 10 bases.

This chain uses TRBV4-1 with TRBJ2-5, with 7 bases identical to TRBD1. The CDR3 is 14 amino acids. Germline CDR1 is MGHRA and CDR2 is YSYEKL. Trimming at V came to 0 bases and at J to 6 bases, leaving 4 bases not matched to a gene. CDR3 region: CASSQETGRQTQYF. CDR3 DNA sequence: TGCGCCAGCAGCCAAGAGACAGGGCGACAGACCCAGTACTTC.

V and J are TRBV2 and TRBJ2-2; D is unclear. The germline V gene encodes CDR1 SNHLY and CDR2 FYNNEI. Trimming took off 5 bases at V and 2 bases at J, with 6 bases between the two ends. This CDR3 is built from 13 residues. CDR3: CASSTINTGELFF. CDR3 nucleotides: TGTGCCAGCAGTACGATTAACACCGGGGAGCTGTTTTTT.

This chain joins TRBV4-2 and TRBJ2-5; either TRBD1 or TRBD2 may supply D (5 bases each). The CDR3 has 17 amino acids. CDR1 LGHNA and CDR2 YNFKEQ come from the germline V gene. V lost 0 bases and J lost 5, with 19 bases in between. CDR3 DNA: TGTGCCAGCAGCCAAGATCTGCGGGTTGGGGCGTTTGAGACCCAGTACTTC. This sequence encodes CASSQDLRVGAFETQYF.

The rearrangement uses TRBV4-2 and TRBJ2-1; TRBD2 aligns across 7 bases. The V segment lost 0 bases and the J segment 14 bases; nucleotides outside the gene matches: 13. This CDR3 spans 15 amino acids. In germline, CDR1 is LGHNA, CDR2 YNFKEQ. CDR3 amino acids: CASSQESLADFGEFF. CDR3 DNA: TGTGCCAGCAGCCAAGAATCTCTAGCGGACTTCGGGGAGTTCTTC.

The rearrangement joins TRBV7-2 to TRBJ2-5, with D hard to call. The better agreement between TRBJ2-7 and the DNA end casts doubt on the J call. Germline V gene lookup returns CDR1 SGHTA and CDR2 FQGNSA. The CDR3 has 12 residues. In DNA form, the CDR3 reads TGTGCCAGCAGCTTAGTGGAGTACGAGCAGTACTTC. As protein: CASSLVEYEQYF.

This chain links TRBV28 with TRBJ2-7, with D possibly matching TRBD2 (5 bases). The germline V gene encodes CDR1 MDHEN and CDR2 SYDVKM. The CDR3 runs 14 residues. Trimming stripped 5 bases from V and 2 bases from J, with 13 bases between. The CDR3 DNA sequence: TGTGCCAGCAGTAACGCGGGCCTTACCTACGAGCAGTACTTC. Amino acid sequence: CASSNAGLTYEQYF.

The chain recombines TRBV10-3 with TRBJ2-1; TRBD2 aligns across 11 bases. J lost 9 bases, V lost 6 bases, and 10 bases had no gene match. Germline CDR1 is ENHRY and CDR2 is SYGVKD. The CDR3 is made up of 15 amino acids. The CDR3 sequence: CAIRDIAGGPSEQFF. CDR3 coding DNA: TGTGCCATCAGGGATATAGCGGGAGGGCCGAGTGAGCAGTTCTTC.

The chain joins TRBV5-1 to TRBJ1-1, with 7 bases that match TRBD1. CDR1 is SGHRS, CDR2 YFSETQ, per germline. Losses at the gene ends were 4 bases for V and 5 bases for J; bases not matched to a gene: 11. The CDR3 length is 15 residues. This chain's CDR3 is CASSPPRQGGTEAFF. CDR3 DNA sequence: TGCGCCAGCAGCCCTCCCCGACAGGGAGGGACTGAAGCTTTCTTT.

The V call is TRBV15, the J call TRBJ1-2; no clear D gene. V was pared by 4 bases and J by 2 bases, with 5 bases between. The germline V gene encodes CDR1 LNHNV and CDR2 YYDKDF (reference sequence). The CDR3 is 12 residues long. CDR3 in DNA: TGTGCCACCAGCACGGACAACTATGGCTACACCTTC. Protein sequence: CATSTDNYGYTF.

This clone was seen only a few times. The CDR3 sequence is CASSRSGRSEQFF. DNA of the CDR3: TGTGCCAGCAGTCGGAGCGGGAGAAGTGAGCAGTTCTTC. The rearrangement uses TRBV28 and TRBJ2-1, with TRBD2 matching 8 bases. Germline-derived CDR1 and CDR2 are MDHEN and SYDVKM. After removal of 5 bases from V and 9 bases from J, the junction contained 6 bases not matched to a gene. The length of the CDR3 is 13 residues.